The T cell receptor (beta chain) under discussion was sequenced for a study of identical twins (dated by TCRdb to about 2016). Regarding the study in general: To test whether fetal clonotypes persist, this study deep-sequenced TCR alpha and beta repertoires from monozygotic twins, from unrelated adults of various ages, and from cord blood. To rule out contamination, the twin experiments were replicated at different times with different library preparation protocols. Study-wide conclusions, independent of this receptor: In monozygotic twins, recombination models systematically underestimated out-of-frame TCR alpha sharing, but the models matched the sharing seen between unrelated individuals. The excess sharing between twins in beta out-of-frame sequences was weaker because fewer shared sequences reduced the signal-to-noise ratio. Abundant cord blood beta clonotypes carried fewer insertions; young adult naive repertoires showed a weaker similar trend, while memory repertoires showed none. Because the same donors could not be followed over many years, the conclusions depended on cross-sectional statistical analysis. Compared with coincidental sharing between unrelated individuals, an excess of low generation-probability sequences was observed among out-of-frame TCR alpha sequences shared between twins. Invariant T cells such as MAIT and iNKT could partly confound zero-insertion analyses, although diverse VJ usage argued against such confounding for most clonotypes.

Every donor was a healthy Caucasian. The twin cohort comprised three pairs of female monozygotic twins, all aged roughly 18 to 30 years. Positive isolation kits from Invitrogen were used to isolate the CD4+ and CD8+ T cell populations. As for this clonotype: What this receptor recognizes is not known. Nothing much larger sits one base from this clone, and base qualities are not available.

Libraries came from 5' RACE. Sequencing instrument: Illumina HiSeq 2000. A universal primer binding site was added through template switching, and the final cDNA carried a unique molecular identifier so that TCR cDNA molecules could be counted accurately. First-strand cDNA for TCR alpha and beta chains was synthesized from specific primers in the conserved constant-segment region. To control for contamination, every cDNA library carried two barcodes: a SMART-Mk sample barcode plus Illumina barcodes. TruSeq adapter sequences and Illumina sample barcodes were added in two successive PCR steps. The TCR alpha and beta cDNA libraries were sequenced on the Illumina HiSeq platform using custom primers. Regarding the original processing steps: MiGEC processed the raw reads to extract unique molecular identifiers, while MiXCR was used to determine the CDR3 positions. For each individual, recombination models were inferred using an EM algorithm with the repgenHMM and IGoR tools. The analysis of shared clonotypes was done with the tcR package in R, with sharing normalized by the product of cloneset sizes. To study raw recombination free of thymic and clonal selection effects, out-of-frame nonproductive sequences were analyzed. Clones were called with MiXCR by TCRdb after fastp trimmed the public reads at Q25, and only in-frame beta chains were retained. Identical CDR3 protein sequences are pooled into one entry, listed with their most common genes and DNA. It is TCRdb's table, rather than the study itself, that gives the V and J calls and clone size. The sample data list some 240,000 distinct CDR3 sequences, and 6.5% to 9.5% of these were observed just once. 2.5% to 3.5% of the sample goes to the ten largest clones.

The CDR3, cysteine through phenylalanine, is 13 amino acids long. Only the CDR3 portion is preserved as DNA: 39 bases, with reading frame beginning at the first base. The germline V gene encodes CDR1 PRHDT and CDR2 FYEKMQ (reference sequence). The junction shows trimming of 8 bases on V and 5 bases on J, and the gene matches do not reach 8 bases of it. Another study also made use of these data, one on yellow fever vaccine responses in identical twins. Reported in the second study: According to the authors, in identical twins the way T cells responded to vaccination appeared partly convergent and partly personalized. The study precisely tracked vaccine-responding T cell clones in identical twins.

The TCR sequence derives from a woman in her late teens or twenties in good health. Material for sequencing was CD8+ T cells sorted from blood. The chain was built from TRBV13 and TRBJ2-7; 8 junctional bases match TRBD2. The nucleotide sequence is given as TGTGCCAGCGGCCCCGGGGGGGCGCACGAGCAGTACTTC. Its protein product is CASGPGGAHEQYF.